The 9 T cell receptor beta chains listed next were all sequenced from one sample in a study of regulatory T cells in long-lasting Graves disease. Time point given: persistent/refractory GD, antithyroid drugs over 5 years with positive TRAb. RNA extracted from PBMCs served as the sequencing template. HTBI primers from iRepertoire and Arm-PCR of CDR3 regions yielded the TCR beta libraries. A single record per CDR3 protein comes from TCRdb applying MiXCR to the multiplex PCR reads. The table shows roughly 400,000 distinct CDR3 sequences, with less than 25% occurring only once. The sample was peripheral blood mononuclear cells (PBMCs), taken when the disease was refractory, from a patient treated with antithyroid drugs. Receptors originate from a female donor with Graves disease.

As regards this clonotype: This could be a read error, since a much larger clone is one nucleotide away. V is TRBV2 and J is TRBJ2-7; 9 bases are a match to TRBD2. This CDR3 has 14 amino acids. Germline V gene lookup returns CDR1 SNHLY and CDR2 FYNNEI. V lost 3 bases, J lost 4 bases, and 4 bases stayed unmatched. CDR3: CASSDAAGGYEQYF. DNA for the CDR3: TGTGCCAGCAGTGATGCAGCGGGAGGATACGAGCAGTACTTC.

V and J are TRBV7-9 and TRBJ2-1; D may be TRBD1 (5 bases). Looked up from germline, CDR1 is SEHNR and CDR2 is FQNEAQ (reference sequence). V was trimmed by 6 bases and J by 5 bases, leaving 11 bases between them. CDR3 length: 13 residues. The CDR3 sequence: CASRVGLDNEQFF. CDR3 DNA: TGTGCCAGCAGAGTGGGGCTCGACAATGAGCAGTTCTTC.

This clonotype was seen ten or more times. The chain joins TRBV6-1 to TRBJ2-4; TRBD2 matches at 14 bases. Germline V CDR1 and CDR2: MNHNS, SASEGT. The V segment lost 2 bases and the J segment 0 bases; nucleotides outside the gene matches: 6. This CDR3 spans 19 amino acids. CDR3 in DNA: TGTGCCAGCAGTGAAATGGGGACTAGCGGGAGTCTAGCCAAAAACATTCAGTACTTC. This translates into CASSEMGTSGSLAKNIQYF.

The V gene is TRBV7-2, the J gene TRBJ2-7, with D perhaps matching TRBD1 (6 bases). V lost 4 bases and J lost 3, with 10 bases in between. This CDR3 contains 13 residues. Germline assignment: CDR1 SGHTA and CDR2 FQGNSA. DNA of the CDR3: TGTGCCAGCAGCTATACAGGGAACTACGAGCAGTACTTC. Its translation is CASSYTGNYEQYF. Combining the CDR3 with reference TRBV7-2 and TRBJ2-7 gives the whole variable domain GAGVSQSPSNKVTEKGKDVELRCDPISGHTALYWYRQSLGQGLEFLIYFQGNSAPDKSGLPSDRFSAERTGGSVSTLTIQRTQQEDSAVYLCASSYTGNYEQYFGPGTRLTVT.

The sample holds a few counts of this clonotype. The J gene is TRBJ2-1, the V gene TRBV28; 12 nucleotides align to TRBD2. The CDR3 covers 14 residues. V shed 2 bases, J shed 10 bases, and the junction held 3 bases outside the gene matches. Germline V CDR1 and CDR2: MDHEN, SYDVKM. CDR3 DNA: TGTGCCAGCAGTTTAGGACTAGCGGGACTCGAGCAGTTCTTC. It is translated as CASSLGLAGLEQFF.

The gene calls are TRBV29-1 and TRBJ2-1; D not resolved. Trimming pared 7 bases from V and 5 bases from J, leaving 6 bases between. Germline CDR1 SQVTM, CDR2 ANQGSEA. The CDR3 is made up of 10 amino acids. The CDR3: CSALHNEQFF. CDR3 DNA sequence: TGCAGCGCCCTGCACAATGAGCAGTTCTTC.

This clonotype came up many times. This chain joins TRBV6-5 and TRBJ2-7; TRBD1 or TRBD2 may be the D gene (5 bases each). The V gene lost 3 bases and the J gene lost 3 bases, with 21 bases spanning the gap. Germline lookup yields CDR1 MNHEY and CDR2 SVGAGI. The CDR3 contains 17 residues. The DNA for the CDR3 is TGTGCCAGCAGTTATGGTGCCAGGGATTCGGGGTTCTACGAGCAGTACTTC. Translating it yields CASSYGARDSGFYEQYF.

This sequence joins TRBV12-5 and TRBJ1-5; D gene uncertain. The germline CDR1 and CDR2 sequences are LGHNT and FRNRAP. The CDR3 runs to 22 residues. Trimming cost V 11 bases and J 0 bases, with 38 bases left between them. CDR3 loop: CAGGLYITGQYSTIVSNQPQHF. In DNA, the CDR3 is TGTGCTGGCGGACTCTACATAACGGGTCAGTACTCCACCATAGTTAGCAATCAGCCCCAGCATTTT.

This clonotype was observed at least ten times. The V gene is TRBV19, the J gene TRBJ2-7; 7 positions agree with TRBD2. CDR1 LNHDA and CDR2 SQIVND come from the germline V gene (reference sequence). J gave up 2 bases and V 9 bases, and 7 bases lay outside the gene matches. CDR3 length: 13 amino acids. CDR3 protein: CASSTGLAYEQYF. CDR3 nucleotides: TGTGCCAGCAGCACCGGACTAGCCTACGAGCAGTACTTC.